This T cell receptor beta chain was sequenced during a study of T-cell memory formation after mild COVID-19. Study-wide context: Across donors, TCR clusters were largely donor specific. Study-level results: The finding that pre-infection memory included some responding clones suggested that cross-reactive memory joined. Researchers could not confirm that second-wave clones peaking on day 37 targeted SARS-CoV-2.

TCRdb recomputed calls from the 5' RACE reads with MiXCR, one row per CDR3 protein. The repertoire holds around 370,000 distinct CDR3 sequences, 21% seen once, with under 15% in the top ten. This clonotype was found a few times. Its antigen remains unknown. The germline CDR1 and CDR2 sequences are SGHVS and FQNEAQ. Trimming shortened V by 2 bases and J by 0 bases, and 9 bases separated the two germline ends. The CDR3 is made up of 15 amino acids. Sequenced input: PBMCs or a T cell subset sorted from them (not recorded which). The sequence derives from an adult woman who had mild COVID-19 (a few samples of this study predate the infection). Cell type and time point are not known. The chain has TRBV7-8 and TRBJ2-3, with D uncertain. This CDR3 reads CASSLIRQSTDTQYF. The CDR3 DNA is TGTGCCAGCAGCTTAATACGGCAGAGCACAGATACGCAGTATTTT.